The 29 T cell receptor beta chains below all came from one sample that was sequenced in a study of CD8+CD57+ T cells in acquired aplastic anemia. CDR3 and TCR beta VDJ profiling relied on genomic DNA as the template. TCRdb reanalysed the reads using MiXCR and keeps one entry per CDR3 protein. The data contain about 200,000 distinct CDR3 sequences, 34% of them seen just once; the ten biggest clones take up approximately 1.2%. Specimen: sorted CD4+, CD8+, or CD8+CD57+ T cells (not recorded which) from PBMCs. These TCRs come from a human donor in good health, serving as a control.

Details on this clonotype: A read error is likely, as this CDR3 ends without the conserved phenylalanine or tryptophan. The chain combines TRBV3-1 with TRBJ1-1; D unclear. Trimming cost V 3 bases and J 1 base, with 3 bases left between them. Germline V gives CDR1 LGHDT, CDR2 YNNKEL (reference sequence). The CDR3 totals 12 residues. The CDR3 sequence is CASSQANTEAFL. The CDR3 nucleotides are TGTGCCAGCAGCCAGGCGAACACTGAAGCTTTCCTT.

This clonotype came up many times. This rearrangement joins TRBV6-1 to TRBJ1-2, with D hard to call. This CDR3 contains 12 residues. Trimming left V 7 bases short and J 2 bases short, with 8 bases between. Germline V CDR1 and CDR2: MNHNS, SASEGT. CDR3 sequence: CASTDWNYGYTF. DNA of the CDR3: TGTGCCAGCACTGACTGGAACTATGGCTACACCTTC.

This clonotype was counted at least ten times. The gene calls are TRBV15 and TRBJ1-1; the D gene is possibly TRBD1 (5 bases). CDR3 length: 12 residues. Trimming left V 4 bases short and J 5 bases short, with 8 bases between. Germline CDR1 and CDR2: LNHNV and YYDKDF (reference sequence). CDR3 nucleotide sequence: TGTGCCACCAGCACCAGGGATACTGAAGCTTTCTTT. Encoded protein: CATSTRDTEAFF.

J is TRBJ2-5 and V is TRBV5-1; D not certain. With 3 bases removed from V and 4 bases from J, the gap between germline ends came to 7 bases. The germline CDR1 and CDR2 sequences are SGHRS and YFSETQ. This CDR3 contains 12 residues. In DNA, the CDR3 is TGCGCCAGCAGCTCCGGGCCAGAGACCCAGTACTTC. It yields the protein CASSSGPETQYF.

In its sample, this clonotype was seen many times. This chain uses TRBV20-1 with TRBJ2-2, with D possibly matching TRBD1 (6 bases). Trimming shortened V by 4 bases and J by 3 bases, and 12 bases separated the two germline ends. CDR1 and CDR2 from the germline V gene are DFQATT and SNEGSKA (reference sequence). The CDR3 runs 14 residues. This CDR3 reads CSATSGVDTGELFF. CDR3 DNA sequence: TGCAGTGCTACCTCAGGGGTGGACACCGGGGAGCTGTTTTTT.

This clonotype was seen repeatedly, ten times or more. CDR3 loop: CASTSLNSGYEQYF. The DNA for the CDR3 is TGTGCCAGCACGAGTCTCAATAGCGGATACGAGCAGTACTTC. This chain connects TRBV6-1 to TRBJ2-7, with D maybe TRBD2 (6 bases). The V gene's germline CDR1 is MNHNS and CDR2 SASEGT. V was cut by 7 bases and J by 4 bases, with 17 bases left in between. This CDR3 has 14 residues.

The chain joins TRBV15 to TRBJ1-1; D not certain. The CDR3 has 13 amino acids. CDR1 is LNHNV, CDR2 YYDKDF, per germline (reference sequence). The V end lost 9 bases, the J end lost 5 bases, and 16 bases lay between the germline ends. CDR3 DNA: TGTGCCACTAGCGGAGATTGGTATACTGAAGCTTTCTTT. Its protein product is CATSGDWYTEAFF. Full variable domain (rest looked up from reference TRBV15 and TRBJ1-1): DAMVIQNPRYQVTQFGKPVTLSCSQTLNHNVMYWYQQKSSQAPKLLFHYYDKDFNNEADTPDNFQSRRPNTSFCFLDIRSPGLGDTAMYLCATSGDWYTEAFFGQGTRLTVV.

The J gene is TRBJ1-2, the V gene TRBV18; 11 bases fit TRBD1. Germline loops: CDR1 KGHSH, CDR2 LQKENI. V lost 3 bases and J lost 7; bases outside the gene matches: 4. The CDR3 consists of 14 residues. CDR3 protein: CASSPDRGHSGYTF. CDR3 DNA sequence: TGTGCCAGCTCACCGGACAGGGGGCATAGTGGCTACACCTTC.

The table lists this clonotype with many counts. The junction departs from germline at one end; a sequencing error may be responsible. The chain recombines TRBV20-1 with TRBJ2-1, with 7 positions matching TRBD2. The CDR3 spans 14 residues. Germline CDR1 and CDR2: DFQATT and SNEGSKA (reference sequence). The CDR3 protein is CSASRALSGSPIGF. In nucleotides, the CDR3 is TGCAGTGCTAGTAGGGCACTTAGCGGGTCACCCATTGGATTC.

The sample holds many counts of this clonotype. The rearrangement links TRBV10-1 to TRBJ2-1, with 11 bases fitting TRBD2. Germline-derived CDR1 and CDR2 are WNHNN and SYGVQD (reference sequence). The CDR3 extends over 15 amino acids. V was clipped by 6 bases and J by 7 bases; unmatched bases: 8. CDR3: CASSATSGSMNEQFF. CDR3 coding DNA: TGCGCCAGCAGCGCCACTAGCGGGAGTATGAATGAGCAGTTCTTC.

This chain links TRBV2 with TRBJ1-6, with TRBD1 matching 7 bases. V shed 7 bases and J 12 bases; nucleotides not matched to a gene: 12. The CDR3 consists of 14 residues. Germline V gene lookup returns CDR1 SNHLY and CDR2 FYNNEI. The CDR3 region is CASKPWDSPLPLHF. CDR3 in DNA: TGTGCCAGCAAGCCTTGGGACAGTCCCTTACCCCTCCACTTT.

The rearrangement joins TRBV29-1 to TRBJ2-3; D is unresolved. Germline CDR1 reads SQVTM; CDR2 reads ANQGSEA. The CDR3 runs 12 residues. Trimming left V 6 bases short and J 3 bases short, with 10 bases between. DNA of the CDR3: TGCAGCGTAAACATGATGACAGATACGCAGTATTTT. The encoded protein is CSVNMMTDTQYF.

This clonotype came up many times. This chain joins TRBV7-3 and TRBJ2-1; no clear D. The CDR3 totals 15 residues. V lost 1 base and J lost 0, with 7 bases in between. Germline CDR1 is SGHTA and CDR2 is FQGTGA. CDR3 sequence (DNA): TGTGCCAGCAGCTTAAATGGTTTCTCCTACAATGAGCAGTTCTTC. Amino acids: CASSLNGFSYNEQFF.

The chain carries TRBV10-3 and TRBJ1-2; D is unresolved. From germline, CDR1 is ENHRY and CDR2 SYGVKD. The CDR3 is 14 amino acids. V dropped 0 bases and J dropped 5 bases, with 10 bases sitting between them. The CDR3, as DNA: TGTGCCATCAGTGAGTCTATCAGAGGATATGGCTACACCTTC. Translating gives CAISESIRGYGYTF.

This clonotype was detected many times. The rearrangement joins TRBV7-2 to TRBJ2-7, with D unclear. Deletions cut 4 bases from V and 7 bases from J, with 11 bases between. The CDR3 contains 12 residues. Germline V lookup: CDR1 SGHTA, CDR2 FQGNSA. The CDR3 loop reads CASSSGPREQYF. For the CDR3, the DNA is TGTGCCAGCAGCTCCGGTCCGCGAGAGCAGTACTTC.

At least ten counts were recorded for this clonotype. CDR3 sequence reads: CASSLGATTYEQYF. CDR3 bases: TGTGCCAGCAGCTTAGGGGCTACGACCTACGAGCAGTACTTC. The J gene is TRBJ2-7, the V gene TRBV11-3, with unresolved D. V dropped 1 base and J dropped 2 bases, with 9 bases sitting between them. The CDR3 extends over 14 amino acids. CDR1 and CDR2 (germline): SGHNT, YENEEA.

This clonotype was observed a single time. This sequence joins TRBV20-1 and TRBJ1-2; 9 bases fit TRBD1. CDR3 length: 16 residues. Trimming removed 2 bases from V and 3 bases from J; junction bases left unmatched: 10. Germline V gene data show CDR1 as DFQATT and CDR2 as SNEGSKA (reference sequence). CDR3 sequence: CSARRPGTGFDYGYTF. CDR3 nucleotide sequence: TGCAGTGCTAGAAGGCCCGGGACAGGGTTTGACTATGGCTACACCTTC.

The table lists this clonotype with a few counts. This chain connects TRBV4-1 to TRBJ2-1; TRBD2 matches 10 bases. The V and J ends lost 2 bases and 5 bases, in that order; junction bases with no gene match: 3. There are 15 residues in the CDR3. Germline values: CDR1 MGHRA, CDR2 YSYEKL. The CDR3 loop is CASSQSGRANNEQFF. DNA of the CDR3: TGCGCCAGCAGCCAAAGCGGGAGGGCCAACAATGAGCAGTTCTTC.

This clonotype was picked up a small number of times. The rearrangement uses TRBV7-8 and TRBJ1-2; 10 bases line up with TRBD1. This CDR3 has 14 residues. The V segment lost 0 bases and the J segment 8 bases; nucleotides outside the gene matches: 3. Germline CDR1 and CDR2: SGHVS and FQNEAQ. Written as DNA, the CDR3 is TGTGCCAGCAGCTTAGCGGGACAGGGGTACGGCTACACCTTC. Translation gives CASSLAGQGYGYTF.

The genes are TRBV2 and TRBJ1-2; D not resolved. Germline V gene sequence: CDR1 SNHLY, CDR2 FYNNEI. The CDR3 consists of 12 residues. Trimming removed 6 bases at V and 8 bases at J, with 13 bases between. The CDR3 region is CASSYRVKGYTF. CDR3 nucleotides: TGTGCCAGCAGCTACAGAGTGAAGGGCTACACCTTC.

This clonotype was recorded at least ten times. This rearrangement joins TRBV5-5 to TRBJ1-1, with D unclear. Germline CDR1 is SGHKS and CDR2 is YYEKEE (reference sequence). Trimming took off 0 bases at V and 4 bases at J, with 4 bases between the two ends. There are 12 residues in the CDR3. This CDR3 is CASSLGSTEAFF. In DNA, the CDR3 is TGTGCCAGCAGCTTGGGCAGCACTGAAGCTTTCTTT.

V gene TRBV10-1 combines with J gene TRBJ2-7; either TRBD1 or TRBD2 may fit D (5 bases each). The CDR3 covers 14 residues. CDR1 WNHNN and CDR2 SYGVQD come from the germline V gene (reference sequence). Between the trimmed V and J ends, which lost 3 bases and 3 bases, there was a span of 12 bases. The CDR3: CASSDRESLYEQYF. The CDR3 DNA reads TGCGCCAGCAGTGACAGGGAGTCCCTCTACGAGCAGTACTTC.

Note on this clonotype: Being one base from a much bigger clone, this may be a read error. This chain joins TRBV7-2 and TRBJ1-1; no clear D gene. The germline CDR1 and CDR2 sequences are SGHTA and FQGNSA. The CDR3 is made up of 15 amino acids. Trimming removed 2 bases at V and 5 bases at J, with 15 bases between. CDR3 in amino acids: CASSLPRAWGTEAFF. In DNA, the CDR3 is TGTGCCAGCAGCTTACCTAGGGCTTGGGGAACTGAAGCTTTCTTT. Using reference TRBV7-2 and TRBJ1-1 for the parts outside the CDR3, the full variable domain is GAGVSQSPSNKVTEKGKDVELRCDPISGHTALYWYRQSLGQGLEFLIYFQGNSAPDKSGLPSDRFSAERTGGSVSTLTIQRTQQEDSAVYLCASSLPRAWGTEAFFGQGTRLTVV.

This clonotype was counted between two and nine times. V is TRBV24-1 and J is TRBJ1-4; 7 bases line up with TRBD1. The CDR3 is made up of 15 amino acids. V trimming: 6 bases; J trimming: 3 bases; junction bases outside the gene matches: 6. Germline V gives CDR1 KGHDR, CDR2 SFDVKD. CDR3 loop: CATSHLTGSNEKLFF. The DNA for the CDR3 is TGTGCCACCAGTCACCTGACAGGGTCTAATGAAAAACTGTTTTTT.

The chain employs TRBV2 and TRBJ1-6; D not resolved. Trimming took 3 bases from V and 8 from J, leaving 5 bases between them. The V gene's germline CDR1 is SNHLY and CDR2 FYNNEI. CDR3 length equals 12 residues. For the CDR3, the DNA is TGTGCCAGCAGTGATTGGGATTCACCCCTCCACTTT. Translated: CASSDWDSPLHF.

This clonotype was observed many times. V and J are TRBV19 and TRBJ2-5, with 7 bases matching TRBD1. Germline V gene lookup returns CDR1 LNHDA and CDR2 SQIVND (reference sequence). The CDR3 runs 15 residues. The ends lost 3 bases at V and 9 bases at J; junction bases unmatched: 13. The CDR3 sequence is CASSMWTGGPGPQYF. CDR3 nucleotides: TGTGCCAGTAGTATGTGGACAGGCGGCCCGGGGCCCCAGTACTTC. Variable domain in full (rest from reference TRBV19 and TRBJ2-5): DGGITQSPKYLFRKEGQNVTLSCEQNLNHDAMYWYRQDPGQGLRLIYYSQIVNDFQKGDIAEGYSVSREKKESFPLTVTSAQKNPTAFYLCASSMWTGGPGPQYFGPGTRLLVL.

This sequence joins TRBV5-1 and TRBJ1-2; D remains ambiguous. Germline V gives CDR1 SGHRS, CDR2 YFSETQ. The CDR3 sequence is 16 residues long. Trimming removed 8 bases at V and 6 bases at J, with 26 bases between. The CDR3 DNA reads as TGCGCCAGTAGGTGGGAATTCTCGGGCATTTCCCATGGCTACACCTTC. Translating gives CASRWEFSGISHGYTF.

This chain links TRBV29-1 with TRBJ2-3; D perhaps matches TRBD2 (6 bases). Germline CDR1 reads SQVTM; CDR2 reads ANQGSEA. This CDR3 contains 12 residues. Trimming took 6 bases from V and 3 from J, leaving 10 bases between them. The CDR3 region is CSVDGGTDTQYF. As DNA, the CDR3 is TGCAGCGTGGACGGGGGAACAGATACGCAGTATTTT.

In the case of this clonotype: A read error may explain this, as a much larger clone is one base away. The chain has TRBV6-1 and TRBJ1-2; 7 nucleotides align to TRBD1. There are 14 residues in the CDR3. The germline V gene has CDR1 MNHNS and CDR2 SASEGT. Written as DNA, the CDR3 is TGTGCCAGCAGCCAGACAGGGTTTGGGTATGGCCACACCTTC. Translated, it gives CASSQTGFGYGHTF.